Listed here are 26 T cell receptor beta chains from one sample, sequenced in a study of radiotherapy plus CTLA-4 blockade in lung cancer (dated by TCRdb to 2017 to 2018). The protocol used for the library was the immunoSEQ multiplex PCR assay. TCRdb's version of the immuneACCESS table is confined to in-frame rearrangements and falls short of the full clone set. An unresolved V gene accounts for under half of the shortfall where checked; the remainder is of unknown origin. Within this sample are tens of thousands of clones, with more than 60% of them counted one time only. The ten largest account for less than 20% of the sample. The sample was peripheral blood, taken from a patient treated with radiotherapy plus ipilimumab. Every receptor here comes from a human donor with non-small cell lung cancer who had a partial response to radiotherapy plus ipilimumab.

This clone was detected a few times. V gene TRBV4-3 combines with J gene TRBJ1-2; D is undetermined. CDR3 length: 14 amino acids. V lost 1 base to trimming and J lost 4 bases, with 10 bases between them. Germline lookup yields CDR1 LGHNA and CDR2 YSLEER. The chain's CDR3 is CASSQGRETYGYTF. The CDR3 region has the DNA TGCGCCAGCAGCCAAGGACGGGAAACCTATGGCTACACCTTC.

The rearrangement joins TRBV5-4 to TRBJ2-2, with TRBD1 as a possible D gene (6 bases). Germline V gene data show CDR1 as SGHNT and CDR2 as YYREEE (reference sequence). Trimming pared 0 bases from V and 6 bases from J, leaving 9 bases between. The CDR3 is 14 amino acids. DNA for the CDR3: TGTGCCAGCAGCTTGGTCCAGGGGTCCGGGGAGCTGTTTTTT. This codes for CASSLVQGSGELFF.

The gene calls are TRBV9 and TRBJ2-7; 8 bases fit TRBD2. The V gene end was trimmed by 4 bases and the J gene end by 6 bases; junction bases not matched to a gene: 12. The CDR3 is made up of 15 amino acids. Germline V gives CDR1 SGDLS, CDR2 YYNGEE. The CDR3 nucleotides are TGTGCCAGCAGCCCCACCGGCGGGAGGTCCGGCGAGCAGTACTTC. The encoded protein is CASSPTGGRSGEQYF.

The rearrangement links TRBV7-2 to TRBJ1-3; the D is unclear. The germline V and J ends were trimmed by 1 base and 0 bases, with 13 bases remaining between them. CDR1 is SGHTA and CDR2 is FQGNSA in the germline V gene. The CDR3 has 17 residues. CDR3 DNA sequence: TGTGCCAGCAGCTTAGACCGGGGATCCTACTCTGGAAACACCATATATTTT. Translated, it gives CASSLDRGSYSGNTIYF.

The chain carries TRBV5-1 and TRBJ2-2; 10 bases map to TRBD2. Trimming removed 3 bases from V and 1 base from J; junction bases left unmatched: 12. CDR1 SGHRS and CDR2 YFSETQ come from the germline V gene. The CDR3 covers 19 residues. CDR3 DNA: TGCGCCAGCAGCTCCGGGGAGCGGGGGGGCTATCGGAACACCGGGGAGCTGTTTTTT. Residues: CASSSGERGGYRNTGELFF. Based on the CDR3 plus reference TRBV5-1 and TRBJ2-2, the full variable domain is KAGVTQTPRYLIKTRGQQVTLSCSPISGHRSVSWYQQTPGQGLQFLFEYFSETQRNKGNFPGRFSGRQFSNSRSEMNVSTLELGDSALYLCASSSGERGGYRNTGELFFGEGSRLTVL.

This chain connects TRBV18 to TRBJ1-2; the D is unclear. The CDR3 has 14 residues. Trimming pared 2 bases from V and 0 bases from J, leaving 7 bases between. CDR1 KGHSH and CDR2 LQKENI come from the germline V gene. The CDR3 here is CASSPVAANYGYTF. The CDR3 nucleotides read TGTGCCAGCTCACCAGTGGCAGCTAACTATGGCTACACCTTC.

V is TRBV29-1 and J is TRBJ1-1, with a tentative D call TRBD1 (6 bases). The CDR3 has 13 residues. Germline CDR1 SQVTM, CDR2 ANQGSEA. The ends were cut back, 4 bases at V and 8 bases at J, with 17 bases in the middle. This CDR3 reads CSVAWSGTSEAFF. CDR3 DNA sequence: TGCAGCGTTGCTTGGTCCGGGACAAGCGAAGCTTTCTTT.

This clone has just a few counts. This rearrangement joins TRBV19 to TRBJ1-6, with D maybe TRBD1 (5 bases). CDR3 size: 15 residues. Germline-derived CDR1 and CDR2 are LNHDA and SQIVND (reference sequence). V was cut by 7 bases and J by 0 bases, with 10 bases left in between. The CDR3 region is CASTYGGSYNSPLHF. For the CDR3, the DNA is TGTGCCAGTACCTACGGGGGCTCCTATAATTCACCCCTCCACTTT.

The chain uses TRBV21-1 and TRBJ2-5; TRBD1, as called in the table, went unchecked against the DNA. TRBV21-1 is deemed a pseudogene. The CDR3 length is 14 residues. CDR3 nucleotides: TGTGCCAGCAGCGAGGGACAGGGTCCCGGTGAGCAGTACTTC. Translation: CASSEGQGPGEQYF.

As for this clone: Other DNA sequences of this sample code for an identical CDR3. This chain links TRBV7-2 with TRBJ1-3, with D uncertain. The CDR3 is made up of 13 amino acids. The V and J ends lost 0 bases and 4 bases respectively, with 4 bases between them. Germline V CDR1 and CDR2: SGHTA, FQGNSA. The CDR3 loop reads CASSLARGNTIYF. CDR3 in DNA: TGTGCCAGCAGCTTAGCGCGAGGAAACACCATATATTTT.

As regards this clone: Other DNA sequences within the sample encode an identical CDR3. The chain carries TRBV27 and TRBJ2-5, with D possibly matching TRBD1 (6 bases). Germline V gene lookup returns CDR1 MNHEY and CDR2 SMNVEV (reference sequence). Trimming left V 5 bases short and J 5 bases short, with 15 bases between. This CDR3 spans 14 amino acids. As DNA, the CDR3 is TGTGCCAGCAGTCAAGACAGGTTTCGTGAGACCCAGTACTTC. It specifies CASSQDRFRETQYF.

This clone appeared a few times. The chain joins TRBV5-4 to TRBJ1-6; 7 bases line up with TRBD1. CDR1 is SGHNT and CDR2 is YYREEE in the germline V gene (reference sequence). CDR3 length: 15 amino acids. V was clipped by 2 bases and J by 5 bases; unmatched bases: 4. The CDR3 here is CASSFRDSNNSPLHF. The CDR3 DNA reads TGTGCCAGCAGCTTTAGGGACAGCAATAATTCACCCCTCCACTTT. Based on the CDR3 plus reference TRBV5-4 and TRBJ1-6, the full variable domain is ETGVTQSPTHLIKTRGQQVTLRCSSQSGHNTVSWYQQALGQGPQFIFQYYREEENGRGNFPPRFSGLQFPNYSSELNVNALELDDSALYLCASSFRDSNNSPLHFGNGTRLTVT.

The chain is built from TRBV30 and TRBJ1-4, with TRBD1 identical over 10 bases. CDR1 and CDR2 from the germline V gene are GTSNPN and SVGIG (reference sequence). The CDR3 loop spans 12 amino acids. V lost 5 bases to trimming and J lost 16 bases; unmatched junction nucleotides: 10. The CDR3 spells CAWGTSGTGAFF. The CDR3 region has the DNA TGTGCCTGGGGGACTTCCGGGACAGGGGCGTTTTTT.

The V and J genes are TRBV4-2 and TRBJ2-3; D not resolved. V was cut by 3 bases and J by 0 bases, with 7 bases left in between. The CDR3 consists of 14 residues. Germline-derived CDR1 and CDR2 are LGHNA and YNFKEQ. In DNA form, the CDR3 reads TGTGCCAGCAGCCAGGTGACTAGCACAGATACGCAGTATTTT. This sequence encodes CASSQVTSTDTQYF.

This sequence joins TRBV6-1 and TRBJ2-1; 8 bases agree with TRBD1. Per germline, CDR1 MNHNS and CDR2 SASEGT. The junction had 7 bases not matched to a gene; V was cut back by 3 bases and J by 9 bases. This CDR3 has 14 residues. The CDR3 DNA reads TGTGCCAGCAGTGATAGGACAGGGAAGGGTGAGCAGTTCTTC. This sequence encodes CASSDRTGKGEQFF.

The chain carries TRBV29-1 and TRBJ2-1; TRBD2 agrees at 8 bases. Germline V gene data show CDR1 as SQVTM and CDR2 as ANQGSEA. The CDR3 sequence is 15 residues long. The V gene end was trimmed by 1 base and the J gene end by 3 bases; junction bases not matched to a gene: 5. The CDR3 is CSVEVFSGNYNEQFF. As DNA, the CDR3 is TGCAGCGTTGAAGTGTTTAGCGGGAACTACAATGAGCAGTTCTTC.

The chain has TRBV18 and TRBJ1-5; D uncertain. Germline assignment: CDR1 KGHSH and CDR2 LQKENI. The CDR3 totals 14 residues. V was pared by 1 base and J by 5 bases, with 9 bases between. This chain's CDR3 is CASSPLPVDQPQHF. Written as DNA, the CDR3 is TGTGCCAGCTCACCACTACCGGTAGATCAGCCCCAGCATTTT. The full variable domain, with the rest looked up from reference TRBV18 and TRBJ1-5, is NAGVMQNPRHLVRRRGQEARLRCSPMKGHSHVYWYRQLPEEGLKFMVYLQKENIIDESGMPKERFSAEFPKEGPSILRIQQVVRGDSAAYFCASSPLPVDQPQHFGDGTRLSIL.

In nucleotides, the CDR3 is TGTGCCAGCAGTGATCAGGGGAGAAGCAATCAGCCCCAGCATTTT. It yields the protein CASSDQGRSNQPQHF. The chain is built from TRBV2 and TRBJ1-5; weak D call: TRBD1 (6 bases). The V end lost 3 bases, the J end lost 1 base, and 10 bases lay between the germline ends. Per germline, CDR1 SNHLY and CDR2 FYNNEI. This CDR3 contains 15 residues.

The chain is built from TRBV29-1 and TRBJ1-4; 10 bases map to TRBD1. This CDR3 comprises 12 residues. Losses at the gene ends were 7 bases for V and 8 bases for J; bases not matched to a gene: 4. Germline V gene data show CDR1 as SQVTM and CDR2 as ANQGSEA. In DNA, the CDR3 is TGCAGCGGGGGACAGGGGTCCGAAAAACTGTTTTTT. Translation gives CSGGQGSEKLFF.

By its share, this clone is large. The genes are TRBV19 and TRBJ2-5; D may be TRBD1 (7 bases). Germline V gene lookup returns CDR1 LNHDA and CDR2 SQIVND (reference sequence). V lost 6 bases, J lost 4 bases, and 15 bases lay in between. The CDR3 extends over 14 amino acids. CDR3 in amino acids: CASRRTGGGETQYF. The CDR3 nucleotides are TGTGCCAGTAGGCGGACAGGAGGGGGAGAGACCCAGTACTTC. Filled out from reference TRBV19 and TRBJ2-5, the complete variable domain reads DGGITQSPKYLFRKEGQNVTLSCEQNLNHDAMYWYRQDPGQGLRLIYYSQIVNDFQKGDIAEGYSVSREKKESFPLTVTSAQKNPTAFYLCASRRTGGGETQYFGPGTRLLVL.

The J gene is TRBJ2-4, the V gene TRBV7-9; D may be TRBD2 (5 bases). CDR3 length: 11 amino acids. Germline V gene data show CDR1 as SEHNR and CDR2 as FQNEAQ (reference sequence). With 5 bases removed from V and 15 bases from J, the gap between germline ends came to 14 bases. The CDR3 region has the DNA TGTGCCAGCAGCCCCGGGGTCGAGAGGTACTTC. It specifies CASSPGVERYF.

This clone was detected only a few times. DNA of the CDR3: TGTGCCAGTAAGTTAGACACTCGCACTCTGGGCACTGAAGCTTTCTTT. It specifies CASKLDTRTLGTEAFF. The genes are TRBV19 and TRBJ1-1; D is ambiguous. CDR1 and CDR2 (germline): LNHDA, SQIVND (reference sequence). V was clipped by 7 bases and J by 4 bases, with 22 bases between them. The CDR3 covers 16 residues.

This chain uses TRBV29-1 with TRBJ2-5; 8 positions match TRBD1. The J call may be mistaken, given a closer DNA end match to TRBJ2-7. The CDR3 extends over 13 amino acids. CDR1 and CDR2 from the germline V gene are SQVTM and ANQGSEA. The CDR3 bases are TGCAGCGCCTCACAGGGGGGCCTCTACGAGCAGTACTTC. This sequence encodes CSASQGGLYEQYF.

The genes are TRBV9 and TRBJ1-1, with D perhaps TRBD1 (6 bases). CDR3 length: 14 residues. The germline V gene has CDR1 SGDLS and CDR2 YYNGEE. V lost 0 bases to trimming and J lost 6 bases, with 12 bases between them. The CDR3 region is CASSVVGGSAEAFF. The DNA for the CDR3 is TGTGCCAGCAGCGTAGTAGGGGGAAGCGCTGAAGCTTTCTTT. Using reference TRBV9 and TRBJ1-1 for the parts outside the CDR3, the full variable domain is DSGVTQTPKHLITATGQRVTLRCSPRSGDLSVYWYQQSLDQGLQFLIQYYNGEERAKGNILERFSAQQFPDLHSELNLSSLELGDSALYFCASSVVGGSAEAFFGQGTRLTVV.

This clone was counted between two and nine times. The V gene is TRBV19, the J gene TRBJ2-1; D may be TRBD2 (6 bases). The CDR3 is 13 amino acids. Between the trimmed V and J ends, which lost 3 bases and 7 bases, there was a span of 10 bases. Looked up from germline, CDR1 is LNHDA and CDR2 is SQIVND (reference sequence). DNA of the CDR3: TGTGCCAGTAGTATTTTAGCGGAGAATGAGCAGTTCTTC. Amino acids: CASSILAENEQFF.

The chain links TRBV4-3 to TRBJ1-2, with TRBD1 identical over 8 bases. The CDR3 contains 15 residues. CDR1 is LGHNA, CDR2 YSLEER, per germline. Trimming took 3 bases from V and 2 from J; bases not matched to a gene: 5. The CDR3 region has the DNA TGCGCCAGCAGCCAGTTACGGACAGGGAACTATGGCTACACCTTC. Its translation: CASSQLRTGNYGYTF.